Shown below are 27 T cell receptor beta chains from a single sample sequenced in a study of CXCR3-negative and CXCR3-positive naive CD8 T cells. UMI-labeled 5' RACE yielded the TRB cDNA libraries. TCRdb reprocessed the 5' RACE reads and stores each CDR3 protein as one record, lacking DNA. The sample has about 42,000 distinct CDR3 sequences. Sequencing input: naive CXCR3- CD8+ T cells from blood. Subset of the sample: CD45RO-CCR7+CD27+CD95- naive CD8+ T cells lacking CXCR3 (TNR3-). The receptors were sampled from a human donor in good health. Some clones in this sample may be carry-over from other donors' samples.

The gene calls are TRBV5-1 and TRBJ1-1; the D call from TCRdb, TRBD1, cannot be confirmed without DNA. CDR3 size: 15 residues. Germline V gives CDR1 SGHRS, CDR2 YFSETQ. This CDR3 is CASSIGTGLDTEAFF. The variable domain in full, completed from reference TRBV5-1 and TRBJ1-1, reads KAGVTQTPRYLIKTRGQQVTLSCSPISGHRSVSWYQQTPGQGLQFLFEYFSETQRNKGNFPGRFSGRQFSNSRSEMNVSTLELGDSALYLCASSIGTGLDTEAFFGQGTRLTVV.

The V gene is TRBV20-1, the J gene TRBJ1-6; TCRdb's D gene call, TRBD1, goes unchecked for lack of DNA. The CDR3 length is 15 residues. Germline CDR1 is DFQATT and CDR2 is SNEGSKA (reference sequence). The CDR3 region is CSANSGQGEVSPLHF.

J is TRBJ2-1 and V is TRBV28. The germline CDR1 and CDR2 sequences are MDHEN and SYDVKM. The CDR3 sequence is 15 residues long. The chain's CDR3 is CASSFSRSSYNEQFF.

The gene calls are TRBV29-1 and TRBJ2-1; no DNA is available, so the TRBD1 call from TCRdb remains unchecked. The CDR3 runs to 13 residues. Germline CDR1 SQVTM, CDR2 ANQGSEA. CDR3 region: CSVEQGSYNEQFF.

The chain links TRBV5-1 to TRBJ2-1; lacking DNA, the TRBD2 call made by TCRdb goes unchecked. The length of the CDR3 is 14 residues. The V gene's germline CDR1 is SGHRS and CDR2 YFSETQ. The CDR3 loop reads CASSSDSGRNEQFF.

The J gene is TRBJ1-4, the V gene TRBV20-1; TCRdb gives TRBD1 as the D gene, but with no DNA this cannot be confirmed. CDR1 and CDR2 (germline): DFQATT, SNEGSKA (reference sequence). The CDR3 is 17 residues long. CDR3 sequence reads: CSASWDREDPFNEKLFF.

V gene TRBV6-5 combines with J gene TRBJ2-3; TCRdb selects TRBD2, and the lack of DNA leaves this call unchecked. The CDR3 loop spans 18 amino acids. Germline V CDR1 and CDR2: MNHEY, SVGAGI. The CDR3 protein is CASSYSIGGGLSTDTQYF.

V usage is TRBV29-1 and J usage is TRBJ2-7; the D call from TCRdb, TRBD1, cannot be confirmed without DNA. CDR3 length equals 16 residues. In germline, CDR1 is SQVTM, CDR2 ANQGSEA. The CDR3 reads CSVTGQAGGTPYEQYF.

V and J are TRBV28 and TRBJ2-5; TCRdb's D call, TRBD2, is unchecked because there is no DNA. There are 13 residues in the CDR3. Germline V CDR1 and CDR2: MDHEN, SYDVKM. CDR3 protein: CASSLLAGETQYF.

The rearrangement uses TRBV10-3 and TRBJ2-7; the D gene TCRdb calls, TRBD1, cannot be checked with no DNA. The CDR3 extends over 12 amino acids. Germline V gene data show CDR1 as ENHRY and CDR2 as SYGVKD. The CDR3 sequence is CAIRDREYEQYF.

The chain joins TRBV29-1 to TRBJ1-3; TCRdb reports TRBD1, a call that lacks DNA to check it against. Looked up from germline, CDR1 is SQVTM and CDR2 is ANQGSEA. The CDR3 consists of 13 residues. The CDR3 is CSAWDRIGNTIYF.

This chain connects TRBV29-1 to TRBJ2-5; TCRdb's D call, TRBD2, is unchecked because there is no DNA. Germline lookup yields CDR1 SQVTM and CDR2 ANQGSEA. The CDR3 is made up of 14 amino acids. The CDR3 here is CSVELAGIWETQYF. Looking up the rest from reference TRBV29-1 and TRBJ2-5 gives the full variable domain: SAVISQKPSRDICQRGTSLTIQCQVDSQVTMMFWYRQQPGQSLTLIATANQGSEATYESGFVIDKFPISRPNLTFSTLTVSNMSPEDSSIYLCSVELAGIWETQYFGPGTRLLVL.

The chain combines TRBV4-2 with TRBJ2-7; TCRdb's assignment of TRBD2 cannot be checked, as there is no DNA. The germline V gene has CDR1 LGHNA and CDR2 YNFKEQ. The CDR3 contains 14 residues. The CDR3 sequence: CASSQGGAEYEQYF.

Here the CDR3 reads CASSRTVGSYNEQFF. This chain joins TRBV4-3 and TRBJ2-1. The CDR3 sequence is 15 residues long. CDR1 LGHNA and CDR2 YSLEER come from the germline V gene.

This chain connects TRBV6-2 or TRBV6-3 to TRBJ2-2. The CDR3 loop spans 16 amino acids. Per germline, CDR1 MNHEY and CDR2 SVGEGT. CDR3 loop: CASSRSLNRNTGELFF.

The CDR3 spells CASSRGQGIDEQYF. V gene TRBV18 combines with J gene TRBJ2-7; TCRdb proposes TRBD1, but this gene call is untestable without DNA. CDR1 and CDR2 (germline): KGHSH, LQKENI. The CDR3 consists of 14 residues.

The chain combines TRBV2 with TRBJ2-1; the TRBD2 assignment by TCRdb is unverifiable without DNA. The CDR3 sequence is 14 residues long. The V gene's germline CDR1 is SNHLY and CDR2 FYNNEI. CDR3 sequence: CATGAGGPTNEQFF.

J is TRBJ2-5 and V is TRBV7-2. Germline CDR1 is SGHTA and CDR2 is FQGNSA. The CDR3 is 12 amino acids. The CDR3 loop reads CASSLGQETQYF.

The chain links TRBV29-1 to TRBJ2-1. CDR1 is SQVTM, CDR2 ANQGSEA, per germline. The length of the CDR3 is 13 residues. This chain's CDR3 is CSAIGGSYNEQFF.

The gene calls are TRBV5-5 and TRBJ1-2; TCRdb reports TRBD1, a call that lacks DNA to check it against. CDR1 is SGHKS, CDR2 YYEKEE, per germline (reference sequence). This CDR3 spans 14 amino acids. This CDR3 is CASSSRDRDYGYTF.

The rearrangement joins TRBV4-1 to TRBJ2-7; no DNA is available, so the TRBD2 call from TCRdb remains unchecked. The V gene's germline CDR1 is MGHRA and CDR2 YSYEKL. CDR3 size: 17 residues. The CDR3 sequence is CASSQDSTSGVSYEQYF.

The V call is TRBV29-1, the J call TRBJ2-1; TCRdb's D call of TRBD1 is untestable without DNA. CDR1 is SQVTM, CDR2 ANQGSEA, per germline. This CDR3 has 13 amino acids. This CDR3 reads CSVEVPLYNEQFF.

This chain links TRBV6-2 or TRBV6-3 with TRBJ2-3. The CDR3 has 13 residues. The germline gives CDR1 MNHEY, CDR2 SVGEGT. CDR3 loop: CASSYSMGDTQYF.

The chain links TRBV6-2 or TRBV6-3 to TRBJ2-7; TCRdb's D call, TRBD2, is unchecked because there is no DNA. The CDR3 has 12 residues. Germline V gene lookup returns CDR1 MNHEY and CDR2 SVGEGT. CDR3 sequence reads: CASSYSLAEQYF.

The J gene is TRBJ2-7, the V gene TRBV25-1; checking the TCRdb D call of TRBD1 is not possible without DNA. The CDR3 consists of 12 residues. Germline lookup yields CDR1 MGHDK and CDR2 SYGVNS. The CDR3 sequence: CASSHSGHEQYF.

The chain joins TRBV29-1 to TRBJ2-3; TCRdb designates TRBD1, a call that cannot be tested without DNA. Per the germline V gene, CDR1 is SQVTM and CDR2 is ANQGSEA. This CDR3 has 14 residues. The CDR3: CSVESPGEGDTQYF.

The chain couples TRBV29-1 to TRBJ2-3. CDR3 size: 12 residues. Germline lookup yields CDR1 SQVTM and CDR2 ANQGSEA. CDR3 loop: CSVDPVGDTQYF.